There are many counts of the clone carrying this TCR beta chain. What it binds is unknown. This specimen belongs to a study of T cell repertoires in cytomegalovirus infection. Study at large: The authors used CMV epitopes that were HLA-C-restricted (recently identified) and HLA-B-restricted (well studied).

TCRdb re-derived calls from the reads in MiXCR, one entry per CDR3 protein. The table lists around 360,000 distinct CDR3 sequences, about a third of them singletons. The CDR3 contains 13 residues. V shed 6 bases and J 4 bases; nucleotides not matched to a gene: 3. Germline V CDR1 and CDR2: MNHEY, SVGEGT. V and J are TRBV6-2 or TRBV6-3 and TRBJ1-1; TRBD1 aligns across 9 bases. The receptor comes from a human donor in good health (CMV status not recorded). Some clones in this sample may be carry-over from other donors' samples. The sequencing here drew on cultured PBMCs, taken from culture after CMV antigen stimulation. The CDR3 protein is CASSLTGGTEAFF. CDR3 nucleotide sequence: TGTGCCAGCAGCTTGACAGGGGGCACTGAAGCTTTCTTT.